This entry is about one TCR beta chain. Trimming removed 4 bases from V and 6 bases from J; junction bases left unmatched: 4. The length of the CDR3 is 13 residues. The germline V gene has CDR1 MNHEY and CDR2 SVGAGI. These data come from a study of cytomegalovirus exposure and HLA in healthy donors. Across the whole study: Earlier, 110 million or so unique TCR beta sequences were recovered from about 200 million T cells by an analysis.

Primers included in the PCR were 60 Vbeta and 13 Jbeta primers. Some clones are missing from TCRdb's copy, which holds only in-frame ones; the method was immunoSEQ multiplex PCR. Of around 270,000 clones in the sample, roughly 80% are singletons; the top ten hold around 0.33%. This TCR derives from a girl aged 2-9 years in good health and CMV-seronegative. The sequenced sample consisted of PBMCs. V usage is TRBV6-5 and J usage is TRBJ1-2; TRBD1 matches at 8 bases. CDR3 sequence: CASSSQGADGYTF. The CDR3 DNA reads TGTGCCAGCAGTTCGCAGGGGGCTGATGGCTACACCTTC.